The next 30 T cell receptor beta chains were all read from a single sample in a study of spatial heterogeneity in lung cancer (dated by TCRdb to between 2018 and 2020). The library relied on 5' RACE. Data came from a NextSeq 500. TCRdb trimmed public reads at Q25 via fastp, called clones via MiXCR and kept in-frame beta chains. Each entry merges the rows of one CDR3 protein and shows their most common DNA and genes. Present in this sample are roughly 40,000 distinct CDR3 sequences, approximately 7% of which were seen just once. Clones ranked in the top ten supply 35% to 55% of the sample. In the paper's terms, the time point label means: sample taken at primary tumor resection. For TCR sequencing, whole RNA was extracted from tumor and nontumor lung tissue, or from cryopreserved PBMC samples, and no cell sorting was done. This specimen consisted of PBMCs, obtained at surgery. These receptors all come from a female donor with early-stage non-small cell lung cancer.

This clonotype occurred many times. The chain carries TRBV19 and TRBJ2-3; 10 nucleotides agree with TRBD2. The CDR3 loop spans 15 amino acids. Losses at the gene ends were 5 bases for V and 7 bases for J; bases not matched to a gene: 9. From germline, CDR1 is LNHDA and CDR2 SQIVND (reference sequence). The CDR3 loop reads CASSPISGGAYTQYF. The CDR3 DNA is TGTGCCAGTAGTCCCATCAGCGGGGGGGCCTATACGCAGTATTTT.

The table lists this clonotype with many counts. This sequence joins TRBV7-2 and TRBJ1-1, with 8 positions matching TRBD1. Germline V gene data show CDR1 as SGHTA and CDR2 as FQGNSA. The CDR3 has 16 amino acids. The V gene end was trimmed by 3 bases and the J gene end by 2 bases; junction bases not matched to a gene: 8. The CDR3 DNA sequence: TGTGCCAGCAGCTTCTCTTGGGACAGGCTTAACACTGAAGCTTTCTTT. Protein sequence: CASSFSWDRLNTEAFF. Supplemented by reference TRBV7-2 and TRBJ1-1, the full variable domain reads GAGVSQSPSNKVTEKGKDVELRCDPISGHTALYWYRQSLGQGLEFLIYFQGNSAPDKSGLPSDRFSAERTGGSVSTLTIQRTQQEDSAVYLCASSFSWDRLNTEAFFGQGTRLTVV.

There are many counts of this clonotype. V gene TRBV5-1 combines with J gene TRBJ2-1; D is possibly TRBD1 (5 bases). Per the germline V gene, CDR1 is SGHRS and CDR2 is YFSETQ. V lost 1 base and J lost 10, with 9 bases in between. The CDR3 extends over 12 amino acids. For the CDR3, the DNA is TGCGCCAGCAGCTTGCAGGGAATAGAGCAGTTCTTC. The encoded protein is CASSLQGIEQFF. Using reference TRBV5-1 and TRBJ2-1 for the parts outside the CDR3, the full variable domain is KAGVTQTPRYLIKTRGQQVTLSCSPISGHRSVSWYQQTPGQGLQFLFEYFSETQRNKGNFPGRFSGRQFSNSRSEMNVSTLELGDSALYLCASSLQGIEQFFGPGTRLTVL.

This CDR3 reads CASSLLGLLDTQYF. In nucleotides, the CDR3 is TGCGCCAGCAGCTTGCTCGGACTCTTAGATACGCAGTATTTT. V gene TRBV5-1 combines with J gene TRBJ2-3; D is perhaps TRBD2 (5 bases). The CDR3 runs to 14 residues. CDR1 and CDR2 from the germline V gene are SGHRS and YFSETQ. Between the trimmed V and J ends, which lost 1 base and 5 bases, there was a span of 11 bases.

This clonotype appeared a few times. This chain joins TRBV30 and TRBJ2-5, with D tentatively TRBD2 (6 bases). Trimming shortened V by 1 base and J by 2 bases, and 8 bases separated the two germline ends. The CDR3 runs to 13 residues. Per the germline V gene, CDR1 is GTSNPN and CDR2 is SVGIG (reference sequence). The CDR3 coding sequence is TGTGCCTGGAGTGGTAGCGGACAAGAGACCCAGTACTTC. Its translation is CAWSGSGQETQYF.

Only a few counts were recorded for this clonotype. The chain uses TRBV3-1 and TRBJ1-2; TRBD1 matches 7 bases. Germline V gene lookup returns CDR1 LGHDT and CDR2 YNNKEL (reference sequence). This CDR3 spans 14 amino acids. Unmatched junction bases numbered 8, after V lost 2 bases and J lost 8 bases. Here the CDR3 reads CASSQPDRVEGYTF. DNA for the CDR3: TGTGCCAGCAGCCAACCCGACAGGGTGGAAGGCTACACCTTC.

This clonotype showed up just a few times. This chain joins TRBV3-1 and TRBJ2-3, with 10 positions matching TRBD2. V lost 2 bases and J lost 4; bases outside the gene matches: 9. CDR1 is LGHDT, CDR2 YNNKEL, per germline (reference sequence). CDR3 length: 17 amino acids. The CDR3 sequence is CASSQRGLARDPDTQYF. CDR3 bases: TGTGCCAGCAGCCAAAGGGGACTAGCGCGTGATCCAGATACGCAGTATTTT.

This clonotype came up many times. V gene TRBV29-1 combines with J gene TRBJ2-3; 10 nucleotides align to TRBD2. CDR1 SQVTM and CDR2 ANQGSEA come from the germline V gene. V shed 5 bases, J shed 14 bases, and the junction held 10 bases outside the gene matches. This CDR3 contains 12 residues. CDR3 in amino acids: CSVLPSGGHSYF. The CDR3 DNA sequence: TGCAGCGTTTTGCCTAGCGGGGGCCACTCGTATTTT.

In this sample, this clonotype turned up a few times. The chain joins TRBV7-9 to TRBJ1-1, with 7 bases matching TRBD1. Looked up from germline, CDR1 is SEHNR and CDR2 is FQNEAQ (reference sequence). Unmatched junction bases numbered 14, after V lost 4 bases and J lost 0 bases. The CDR3 is 18 residues long. The CDR3 DNA is TGTGCCAGCAGCTCCTCGTACAGGGGTAGGTCTATGAACACTGAAGCTTTCTTT. Protein sequence: CASSSSYRGRSMNTEAFF.

Many counts were recorded for this clonotype. The chain has TRBV9 and TRBJ1-6; D call uncertain. Germline loops: CDR1 SGDLS, CDR2 YYNGEE. V lost 0 bases to trimming and J lost 14 bases, with 12 bases between them. This CDR3 spans 13 amino acids. The CDR3 DNA is TGTGCCAGCAGCGTAGTCGCCCAAGGGTCCCTCCACTTT. It specifies CASSVVAQGSLHF.

At least ten counts were recorded for this clonotype. The CDR3 DNA sequence: TGTGCCAGCTCACCCTTACAGGACAGGAACACTGAAGCTTTCTTT. It is translated as CASSPLQDRNTEAFF. The chain links TRBV18 to TRBJ1-1; D is possibly TRBD1 (6 bases). Germline loops: CDR1 KGHSH, CDR2 LQKENI. V dropped 3 bases and J dropped 1 base, with 12 bases sitting between them. The CDR3 has 15 amino acids. The variable domain in full, completed from reference TRBV18 and TRBJ1-1, reads NAGVMQNPRHLVRRRGQEARLRCSPMKGHSHVYWYRQLPEEGLKFMVYLQKENIIDESGMPKERFSAEFPKEGPSILRIQQVVRGDSAAYFCASSPLQDRNTEAFFGQGTRLTVV.

V and J are TRBV4-1 and TRBJ2-4; D is perhaps TRBD2 (6 bases). Trimming pared 2 bases from V and 0 bases from J, leaving 20 bases between. Germline lookup yields CDR1 MGHRA and CDR2 YSYEKL. The CDR3 spans 19 residues. CDR3 sequence: CASSQTDGRTSIAKNIQYF. CDR3 in DNA: TGCGCCAGCAGCCAAACCGATGGGAGGACATCTATAGCCAAAAACATTCAGTACTTC.

This chain joins TRBV28 and TRBJ2-3; D unclear. Germline CDR1 is MDHEN and CDR2 is SYDVKM. With 4 bases removed from V and 1 base from J, the gap between germline ends came to 15 bases. There are 16 residues in the CDR3. The CDR3 loop is CASSSPLSSGTDTQYF. For the CDR3, the DNA is TGTGCCAGCAGTTCTCCACTATCATCGGGCACAGATACGCAGTATTTT.

The DNA of the CDR3 is TGTGCCAGCAGCTTAGACAGAAGTTCCTACGAGCAGTACTTC. Translating it yields CASSLDRSSYEQYF. The V call is TRBV7-6, the J call TRBJ2-7; D uncertain. This CDR3 is built from 14 residues. Trimming removed 1 base at V and 1 base at J, with 8 bases between. The germline CDR1 and CDR2 sequences are SGHVS and FNYEAQ.

This clonotype was detected a few times. V gene TRBV7-2 combines with J gene TRBJ2-2, with 10 nucleotides matching TRBD2. The CDR3 spans 16 residues. V gave up 2 bases and J gave up 0 bases; unmatched junction bases: 0. The V gene's germline CDR1 is SGHTA and CDR2 FQGNSA. CDR3 sequence reads: CASSLTSGTNTGELFF. DNA for the CDR3: TGTGCCAGCAGCTTAACTAGCGGGACGAACACCGGGGAGCTGTTTTTT.

This clonotype came up a few times. The rearrangement uses TRBV10-2 and TRBJ2-3, with 7 positions matching TRBD1. CDR1 is WSHSY and CDR2 is SAAADI in the germline V gene. The CDR3 loop spans 17 amino acids. J gave up 0 bases and V 4 bases, and 10 bases lay outside the gene matches. The CDR3 spells CASSASYRGPSTDTQYF. CDR3 in DNA: TGCGCCAGCAGTGCTAGTTACAGGGGTCCAAGCACAGATACGCAGTATTTT.

This clonotype has at least ten counts. The CDR3 DNA reads TGTGCCTGGAGTGAAGGGGGCGGATCCTACGAGCAGTACTTC. Translation: CAWSEGGGSYEQYF. J is TRBJ2-7 and V is TRBV30; 7 bases agree with TRBD1. CDR3 length: 14 amino acids. V shed 1 base, J shed 1 base, and the junction held 4 bases outside the gene matches. Germline CDR1 and CDR2: GTSNPN and SVGIG (reference sequence).

This clonotype was recorded at least ten times. The rearrangement links TRBV5-1 to TRBJ2-5; D is perhaps TRBD1 or TRBD2 (5 bases each). CDR1 and CDR2 from the germline V gene are SGHRS and YFSETQ. This CDR3 is 13 amino acids long. V was cut by 4 bases and J by 5 bases, with 12 bases left in between. The CDR3 region is CASSPGTGETQYF. The CDR3 coding sequence is TGCGCCAGCAGCCCGGGGACGGGGGAGACCCAGTACTTC.

This chain connects TRBV20-1 to TRBJ2-5; the D gene is possibly TRBD1 (5 bases). V dropped 3 bases and J dropped 3 bases, with 23 bases sitting between them. Germline V CDR1 and CDR2: DFQATT, SNEGSKA (reference sequence). CDR3 size: 17 residues. Here the CDR3 DNA reads TGCAGTGCTAGGGTCGGGCCAATTCCAGACAGAGAAGAGACCCAGTACTTC. This translates into CSARVGPIPDREETQYF.

In this sample, this clonotype turned up many times. The CDR3 DNA follows: TGCGCCAGCAGCTTGGGAACTGACTTGCAAGAGACCCAGTACTTC. Translation: CASSLGTDLQETQYF. This chain links TRBV5-1 with TRBJ2-5; D not resolved. This CDR3 contains 15 residues. V was pared by 0 bases and J by 2 bases, with 11 bases between. CDR1 is SGHRS, CDR2 YFSETQ, per germline.

This clonotype was seen a handful of times. The chain joins TRBV5-6 to TRBJ2-1; 10 bases fit TRBD2. J lost 9 bases, V lost 0 bases, and 6 bases had no gene match. The germline CDR1 and CDR2 sequences are SGHDT and YYEEEE. This CDR3 is built from 15 residues. The CDR3 DNA reads as TGTGCCAGCAGCTTGGTAATAGCGGGGGGACGTGAGCAGTTCTTC. Translating gives CASSLVIAGGREQFF.

The rearrangement joins TRBV3-1 to TRBJ2-3; 12 nucleotides match TRBD2. This CDR3 spans 16 amino acids. With V trimmed by 5 bases and J by 3 bases, 6 bases remained unmatched. CDR1 and CDR2 from the germline V gene are LGHDT and YNNKEL (reference sequence). CDR3 residues: CASSTRLAGVTDTQYF. The CDR3 region has the DNA TGTGCCAGCAGCACCCGACTAGCGGGGGTGACAGATACGCAGTATTTT.

Many counts were recorded for this clonotype. This rearrangement joins TRBV5-6 to TRBJ1-6; no reliable D call. Germline V lookup: CDR1 SGHDT, CDR2 YYEEEE. The CDR3 is 17 amino acids. Trimming stripped 1 base from V and 10 bases from J, with 21 bases between. For the CDR3, the DNA is TGTGCCAGCAGCTTGCGACATTACATAGACAAGCCCTCACCCCTCCACTTT. This translates into CASSLRHYIDKPSPLHF.

In this sample, this clonotype turned up many times. The chain has TRBV9 and TRBJ1-1, with D perhaps matching TRBD1 (6 bases). In germline, CDR1 is SGDLS, CDR2 YYNGEE. There are 13 residues in the CDR3. The V gene lost 4 bases and the J gene lost 5 bases, with 12 bases spanning the gap. Here the CDR3 DNA reads TGTGCCAGCAGCCTGGGAGGGGGTACTGAAGCTTTCTTT. Encoded protein: CASSLGGGTEAFF.

The chain couples TRBV20-1 to TRBJ2-7; tentative D call: TRBD2 (6 bases). Germline V gene data show CDR1 as DFQATT and CDR2 as SNEGSKA (reference sequence). The CDR3 totals 15 residues. V lost 6 bases to trimming and J lost 0 bases, with 18 bases between them. This CDR3 is CSAKGHGGSSYEQYF. The CDR3 coding sequence is TGCAGTGCCAAAGGCCACGGGGGAAGCTCCTACGAGCAGTACTTC.

This clonotype was recorded many times. The chain employs TRBV12-3 or TRBV12-4 and TRBJ2-7, with 8 bases that match TRBD1. J gave up 0 bases and V 6 bases, and 10 bases lay outside the gene matches. This CDR3 has 16 residues. For the CDR3, the DNA is TGTGCCAGCAGCTCGCGGCTGGACAGGGTCTCCTACGAGCAGTACTTC. This codes for CASSSRLDRVSYEQYF.

At least ten counts were recorded for this clonotype. This sequence joins TRBV24-1 and TRBJ2-7; D is unresolved. CDR3 size: 14 residues. With 9 bases removed from V and 2 bases from J, the gap between germline ends came to 16 bases. Germline values: CDR1 KGHDR, CDR2 SFDVKD. CDR3 DNA sequence: TGTGCCACCGGAGCCTCCGACAAGACCTACGAGCAGTACTTC. This gives the protein CATGASDKTYEQYF.

The sample holds a few counts of this clonotype. The chain uses TRBV29-1 and TRBJ2-2; TRBD1 agrees at 10 bases. The V gene's germline CDR1 is SQVTM and CDR2 ANQGSEA. This CDR3 contains 14 residues. After removal of 5 bases from V and 1 base from J, the junction contained 1 base not matched to a gene. The CDR3 DNA is TGCAGCGTTCGGGACAGGGGGAACACCGGGGAGCTGTTTTTT. Encoded protein: CSVRDRGNTGELFF.

The chain has TRBV7-2 and TRBJ2-2; the D gene is possibly TRBD1 (6 bases). Per the germline V gene, CDR1 is SGHTA and CDR2 is FQGNSA. This CDR3 spans 16 amino acids. V lost 5 bases to trimming and J lost 5 bases, with 18 bases between them. CDR3 sequence reads: CASSPGRGQGTGELFF. DNA of the CDR3: TGTGCCAGCAGCCCCGGACGGGGCCAGGGGACCGGGGAGCTGTTTTTT.

Note on this clonotype: A read error may explain this, as a much larger clone is one base away. The chain has TRBV13 and TRBJ2-5; D gene uncertain. Trimming took off 0 bases at V and 5 bases at J, with 10 bases between the two ends. The germline CDR1 and CDR2 sequences are PRHDT and FYEKMQ (reference sequence). The CDR3 spans 14 residues. Written as DNA, the CDR3 is TGTGCCAGCAGCTTAGGTCTAGTGCGGGAGACCCAGTACTTC. Translation gives CASSLGLVRETQYF.